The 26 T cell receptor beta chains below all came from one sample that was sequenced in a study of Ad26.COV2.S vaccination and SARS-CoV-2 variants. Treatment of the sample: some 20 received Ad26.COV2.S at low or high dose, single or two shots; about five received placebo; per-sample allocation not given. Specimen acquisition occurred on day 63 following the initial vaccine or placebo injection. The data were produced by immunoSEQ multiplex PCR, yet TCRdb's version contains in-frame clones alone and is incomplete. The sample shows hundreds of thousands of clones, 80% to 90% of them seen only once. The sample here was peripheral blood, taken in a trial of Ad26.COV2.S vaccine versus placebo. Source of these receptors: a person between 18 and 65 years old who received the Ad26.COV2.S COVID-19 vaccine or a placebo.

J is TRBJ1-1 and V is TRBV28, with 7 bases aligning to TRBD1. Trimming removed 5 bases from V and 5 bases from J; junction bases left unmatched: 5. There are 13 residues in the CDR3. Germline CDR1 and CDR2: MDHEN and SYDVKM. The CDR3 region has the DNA TGTGCCAGCAGTGGGACAGTGGGGACTGAAGCTTTCTTT. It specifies CASSGTVGTEAFF.

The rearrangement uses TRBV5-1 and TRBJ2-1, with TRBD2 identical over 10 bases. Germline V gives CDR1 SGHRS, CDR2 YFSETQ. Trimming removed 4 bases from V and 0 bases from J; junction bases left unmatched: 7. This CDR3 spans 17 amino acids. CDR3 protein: CASSPSAGGSSYNEQFF. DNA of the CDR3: TGCGCCAGCAGCCCTTCAGCGGGAGGGAGCTCCTACAATGAGCAGTTCTTC.

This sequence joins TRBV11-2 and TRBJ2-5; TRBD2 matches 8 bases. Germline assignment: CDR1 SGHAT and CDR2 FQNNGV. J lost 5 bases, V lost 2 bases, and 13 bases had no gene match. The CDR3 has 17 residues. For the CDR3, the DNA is TGTGCCAGCAGCTTAATGTCTGCTAGCGGGTCAGGGGAGACCCAGTACTTC. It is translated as CASSLMSASGSGETQYF.

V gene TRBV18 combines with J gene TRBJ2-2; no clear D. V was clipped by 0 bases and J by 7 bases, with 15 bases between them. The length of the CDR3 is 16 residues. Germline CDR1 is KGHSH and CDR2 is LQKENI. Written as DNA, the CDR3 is TGTGCCAGCTCACCACCCCTAGGTCACACCGGCGGGGAGCTGTTTTTT. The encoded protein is CASSPPLGHTGGELFF.

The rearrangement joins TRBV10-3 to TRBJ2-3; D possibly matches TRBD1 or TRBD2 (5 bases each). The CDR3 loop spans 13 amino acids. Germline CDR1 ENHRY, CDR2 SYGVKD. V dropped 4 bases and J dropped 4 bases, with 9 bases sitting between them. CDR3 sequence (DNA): TGTGCCATCAGTGGAGGGGTAGCAGATACGCAGTATTTT. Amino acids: CAISGGVADTQYF.

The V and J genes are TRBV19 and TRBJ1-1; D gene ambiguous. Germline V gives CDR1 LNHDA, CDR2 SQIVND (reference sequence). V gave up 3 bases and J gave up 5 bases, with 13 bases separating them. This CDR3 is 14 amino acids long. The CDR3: CASSISGFETEAFF. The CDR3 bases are TGTGCCAGTAGTATTTCGGGTTTTGAGACTGAAGCTTTCTTT.

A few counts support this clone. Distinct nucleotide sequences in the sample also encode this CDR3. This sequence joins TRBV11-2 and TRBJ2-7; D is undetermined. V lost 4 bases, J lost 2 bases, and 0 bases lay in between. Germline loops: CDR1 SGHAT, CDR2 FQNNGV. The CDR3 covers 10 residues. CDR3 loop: CASSSYEQYF. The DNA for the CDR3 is TGTGCCAGCAGCTCCTACGAGCAGTACTTC.

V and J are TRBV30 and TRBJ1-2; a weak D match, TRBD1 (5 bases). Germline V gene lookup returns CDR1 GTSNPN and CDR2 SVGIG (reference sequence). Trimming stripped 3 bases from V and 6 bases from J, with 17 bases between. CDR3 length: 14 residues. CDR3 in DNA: TGTGCCTGGAGGAGGGGACGGGTAGGGAATGGCTACACCTTC. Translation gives CAWRRGRVGNGYTF.

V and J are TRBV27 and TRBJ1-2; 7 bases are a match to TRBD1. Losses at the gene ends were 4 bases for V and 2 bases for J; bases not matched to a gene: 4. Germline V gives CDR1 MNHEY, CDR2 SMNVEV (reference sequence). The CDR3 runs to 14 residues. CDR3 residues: CASSSRQGNYGYTF. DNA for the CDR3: TGTGCCAGCAGTTCGAGACAGGGAAACTATGGCTACACCTTC.

The CDR3 nucleotides read TGTGCCAGTAGTACGGGACTAGGGCGCAATCAGCCCCAGCATTTT. It specifies CASSTGLGRNQPQHF. The chain is built from TRBV19 and TRBJ1-5; D possibly corresponds to TRBD1 (5 bases). The CDR3 runs to 15 residues. V was cut by 4 bases and J by 2 bases, with 12 bases left in between. CDR1 LNHDA and CDR2 SQIVND come from the germline V gene (reference sequence).

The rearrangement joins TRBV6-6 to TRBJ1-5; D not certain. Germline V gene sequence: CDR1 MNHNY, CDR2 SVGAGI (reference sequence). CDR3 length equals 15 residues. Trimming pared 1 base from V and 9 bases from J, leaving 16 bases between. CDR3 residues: CASSYFRGTATPQHF. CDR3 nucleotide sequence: TGTGCCAGCAGTTACTTTCGGGGAACGGCTACGCCCCAGCATTTT.

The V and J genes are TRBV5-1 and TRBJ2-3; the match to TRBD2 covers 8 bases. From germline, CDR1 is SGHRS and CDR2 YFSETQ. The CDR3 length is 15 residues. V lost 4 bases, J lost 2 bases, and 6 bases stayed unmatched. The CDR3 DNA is TGCGCCAGCAGCCTTAGCGGGGAGTCCACAGATACGCAGTATTTT. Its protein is CASSLSGESTDTQYF. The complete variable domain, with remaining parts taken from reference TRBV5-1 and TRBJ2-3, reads KAGVTQTPRYLIKTRGQQVTLSCSPISGHRSVSWYQQTPGQGLQFLFEYFSETQRNKGNFPGRFSGRQFSNSRSEMNVSTLELGDSALYLCASSLSGESTDTQYFGPGTRLTVL.

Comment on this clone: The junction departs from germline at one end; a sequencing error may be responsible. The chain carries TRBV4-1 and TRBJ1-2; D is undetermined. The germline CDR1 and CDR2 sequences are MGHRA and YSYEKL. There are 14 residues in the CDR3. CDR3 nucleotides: TGCGCCAGCAGCACCTGGCCTCCGGAGGAGGGAATCGCCTTC. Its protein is CASSTWPPEEGIAF.

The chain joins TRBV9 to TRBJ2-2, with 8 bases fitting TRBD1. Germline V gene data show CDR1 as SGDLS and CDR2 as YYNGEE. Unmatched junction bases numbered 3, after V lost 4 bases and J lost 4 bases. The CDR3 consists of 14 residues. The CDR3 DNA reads TGTGCCAGCAGCTGGACAGGGACCACCGGGGAGCTGTTTTTT. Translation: CASSWTGTTGELFF.

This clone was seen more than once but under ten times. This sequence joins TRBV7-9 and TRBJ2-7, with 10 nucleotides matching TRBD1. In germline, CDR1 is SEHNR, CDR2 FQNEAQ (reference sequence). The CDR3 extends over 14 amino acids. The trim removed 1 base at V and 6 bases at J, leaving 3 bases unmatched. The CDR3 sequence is CASSLEDRGFEQYF. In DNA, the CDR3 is TGTGCCAGCAGCTTAGAGGACAGGGGGTTCGAGCAGTACTTC.

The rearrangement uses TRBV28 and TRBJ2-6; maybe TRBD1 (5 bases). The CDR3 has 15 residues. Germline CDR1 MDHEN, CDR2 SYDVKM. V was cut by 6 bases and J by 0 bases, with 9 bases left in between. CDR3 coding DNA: TGTGCCAGCAGCCCAAGGGGCTCTGGGGCCAACGTCCTGACTTTC. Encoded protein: CASSPRGSGANVLTF.

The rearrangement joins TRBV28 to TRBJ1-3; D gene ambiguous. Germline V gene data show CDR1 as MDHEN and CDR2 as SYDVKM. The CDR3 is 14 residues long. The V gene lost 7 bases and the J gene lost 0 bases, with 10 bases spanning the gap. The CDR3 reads CASTGGDSGNTIYF. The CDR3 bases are TGTGCCAGCACCGGCGGGGACTCTGGAAACACCATATATTTT.

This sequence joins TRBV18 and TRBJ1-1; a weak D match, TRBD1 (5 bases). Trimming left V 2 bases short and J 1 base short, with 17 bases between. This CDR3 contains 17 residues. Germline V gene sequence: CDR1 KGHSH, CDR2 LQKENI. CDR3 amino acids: CASSPLGQGAKNTEAFF. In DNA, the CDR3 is TGTGCCAGCTCACCATTGGGGCAGGGCGCCAAGAACACTGAAGCTTTCTTT.

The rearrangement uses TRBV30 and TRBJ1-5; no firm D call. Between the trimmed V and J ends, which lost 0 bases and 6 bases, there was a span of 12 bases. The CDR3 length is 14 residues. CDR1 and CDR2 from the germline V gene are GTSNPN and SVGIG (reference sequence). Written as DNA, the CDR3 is TGTGCCTGGAGTGTATGGGGAGGTAGTCAGCCCCAGCATTTT. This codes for CAWSVWGGSQPQHF.

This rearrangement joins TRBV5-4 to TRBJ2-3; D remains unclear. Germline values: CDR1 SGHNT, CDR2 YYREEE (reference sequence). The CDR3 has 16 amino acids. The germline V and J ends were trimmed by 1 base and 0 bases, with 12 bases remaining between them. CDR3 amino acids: CASSLKVGPSTDTQYF. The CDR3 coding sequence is TGTGCCAGCAGCTTGAAGGTCGGCCCTAGCACAGATACGCAGTATTTT. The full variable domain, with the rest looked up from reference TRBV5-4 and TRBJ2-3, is ETGVTQSPTHLIKTRGQQVTLRCSSQSGHNTVSWYQQALGQGPQFIFQYYREEENGRGNFPPRFSGLQFPNYSSELNVNALELDDSALYLCASSLKVGPSTDTQYFGPGTRLTVL.

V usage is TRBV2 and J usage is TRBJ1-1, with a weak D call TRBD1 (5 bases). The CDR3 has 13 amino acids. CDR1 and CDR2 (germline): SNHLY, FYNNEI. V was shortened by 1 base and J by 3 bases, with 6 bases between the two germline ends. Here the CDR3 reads CASSEEGYTEAFF. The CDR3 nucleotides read TGTGCCAGCAGTGAAGAGGGGTACACTGAAGCTTTCTTT. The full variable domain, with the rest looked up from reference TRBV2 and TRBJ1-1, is EPEVTQTPSHQVTQMGQEVILRCVPISNHLYFYWYRQILGQKVEFLVSFYNNEISEKSEIFDDQFSVERPDGSNFTLKIRSTKLEDSAMYFCASSEEGYTEAFFGQGTRLTVV.

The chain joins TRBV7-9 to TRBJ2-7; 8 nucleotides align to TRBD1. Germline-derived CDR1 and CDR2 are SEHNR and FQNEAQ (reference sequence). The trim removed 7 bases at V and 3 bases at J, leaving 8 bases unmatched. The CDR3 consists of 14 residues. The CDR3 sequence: CASNLITGGYEQYF. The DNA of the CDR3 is TGTGCCAGCAACCTCATTACAGGGGGCTACGAGCAGTACTTC.

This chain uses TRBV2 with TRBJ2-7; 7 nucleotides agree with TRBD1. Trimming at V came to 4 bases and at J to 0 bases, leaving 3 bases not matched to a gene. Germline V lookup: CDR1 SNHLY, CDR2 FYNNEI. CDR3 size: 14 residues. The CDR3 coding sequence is TGTGCCAGCAGTGCGGACAGGAGCTCCTACGAGCAGTACTTC. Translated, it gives CASSADRSSYEQYF.

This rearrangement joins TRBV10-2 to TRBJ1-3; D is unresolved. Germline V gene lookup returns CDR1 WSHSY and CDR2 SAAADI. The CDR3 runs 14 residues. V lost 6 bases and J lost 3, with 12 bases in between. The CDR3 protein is CASSRGTDGNTIYF. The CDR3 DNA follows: TGCGCCAGCAGCCGAGGAACAGATGGAAACACCATATATTTT.

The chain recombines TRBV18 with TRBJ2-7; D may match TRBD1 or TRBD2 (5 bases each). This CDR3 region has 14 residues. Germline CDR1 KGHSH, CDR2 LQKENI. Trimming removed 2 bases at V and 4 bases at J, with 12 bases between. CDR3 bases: TGTGCCAGCTCACCAGAAACAGGACTGTACGAGCAGTACTTC. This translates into CASSPETGLYEQYF.

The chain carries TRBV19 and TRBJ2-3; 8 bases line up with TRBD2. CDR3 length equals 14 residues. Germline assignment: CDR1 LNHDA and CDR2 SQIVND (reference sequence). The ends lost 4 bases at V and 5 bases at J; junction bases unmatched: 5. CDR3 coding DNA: TGTGCCAGTAGTAACGGGAGGGCCATAGATACGCAGTATTTT. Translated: CASSNGRAIDTQYF.